Listed here is a single T cell receptor (beta chain). The antigen it recognizes is unknown. There are no base qualities to consult, and no much larger clone falls within one base. CDR1 MGHRA and CDR2 YSYEKL were looked up in the germline V gene. The CDR3 sequence holds 16 residues, the cysteine and phenylalanine included. The kept DNA is CDR3 alone, 48 bases in frame from the first base. Cut back by 4 bases and 2 bases, the V and J ends lie 15 bases apart. For the CD8 naive samples, CD45RO-negative cells were positively selected for CCR7, yielding a CD45RA+CCR7+ population from which TemRA cells were excluded. The donors were healthy, HIV-negative adults who had no recently reported acute infections or vaccinations. Every donor was a Caucasian adult residing in Nashville, Tennessee, USA. Blood was obtained by leukapheresis, after which PBMCs were separated by Ficoll-Histopaque density gradient centrifugation and cryopreserved in liquid nitrogen vapor phase. Analytical flow cytometry was used to check the purity and quantity of each magnetically sorted T cell population. Each sorted fraction had its genomic DNA isolated and then quantified by UV absorbance on a Nanodrop 2000c.

This sample is drawn from a study of shared clonotypes between healthy human individuals (dated by TCRdb to 2019 to 2021). The study in broad terms: The cohort comprised two women and a few men aged 18 to 49 years. The study deeply sequenced blood TCR repertoires of five healthy adults to estimate repertoire size and the extent of clonotype sharing between individuals. Libraries were prepared and TCR repertoires were sequenced by different laboratories using diverse techniques, in order to increase sequencing depth and limit assay-specific biases. For each donor, CD4 naive and CD4 memory were each run on three plates, CD8 naive on two plates, and CD8 memory on one plate. Per donor, leukapheresis produced somewhere between about 0.9 and 9.5 billion PBMCs. The paper as a whole reports these results and caveats: Only blood was sampled, and tissue TCR repertoires likely differ from those in blood. When several donors were compared, the shared fraction of clonotypes was about 5.2% for naive CD4, around 4% for naive CD8, 2.3% for memory CD4, and roughly 0.43% for memory CD8. Estimated clonotype richness was generally larger for naive than for memory subsets. Even with the large sequencing depth, rarefaction of the sorted-subset datasets indicated that sequencing was incomplete. Compared with non-shared clonotypes, the clonotypes found in all four sorted-subset donors had higher generation probabilities. Because the study included a small number of donors, the genetic and exposure-history diversity represented was limited. Pairwise subsampling led to the expectation that sequencing depth would affect the degree of clonotype sharing among donors.

Using the deep immunoSEQ assay, TCR CDR3 regions were amplified from genomic DNA by multiplex PCR. For each cell subset, the extracted genomic DNA was distributed evenly across all wells of several immunoSEQ 96-well plates, and each plate served as one replicate. For sorted subsets, each replicate PCR was loaded with 200 ng genomic DNA, equivalent to about 33,000 T cell genomes. Purified libraries were measured with a Qubit 3.0 fluorometer, size-checked on a Bioanalyzer 2100, and measured again with the KAPA Library Quantification kit. Every immunoSEQ 96-well plate was sequenced on a separate single-read 150-cycle Illumina NextSeq 550 flow cell. The study's processing was this. Because the immunoSEQ output included only junctional sequences and no quality scores, the filtering could not be the same as the filtering used for full-length reads. To assign V/J genes and CDR3, sequences were annotated using PyIR, a Python wrapper for IgBLAST v1.9, with IMGT germline references. Reads with weak V/J assignments (E-value above 1e-6), missing CDR3, stop codons, out-of-frame junctions, or ambiguous translated residues were removed. V3J clonotypes were defined as sequences sharing the same inferred V gene, J gene, and CDR3 amino acid sequence. Percentage overlap between repertoires was calculated by dividing the number of shared unique clonotypes by the size of the smaller repertoire. Richness of each repertoire was evaluated using RTK rarefaction, the Chao1 estimator, and Recon v2.1 estimates of unobserved clonotypes. For all TCRbeta clonotypes obtained by the gDNA method from a few donors, generation probabilities were computed with OLGA. TCRdb's version of the immuneACCESS table is confined to in-frame rearrangements and falls short of the full clone set. An unresolved V gene accounts for under half of the shortfall where checked; the remainder is of unknown origin. The DNA was the basis for D and trimming; V, J and clone size are from that table. This sample has hundreds of thousands of clones in its table, and about 96% of those were observed once. The ten most abundant clones make up roughly 0.1% of the sample.

The receptor was derived from a woman between 25 and 40 years old in good health. Sequences were obtained from naive CD8+ T cells sorted from blood. This sample's cell subset or site label indicates: CD45RA+CCR7+. The V and J segments used are TRBV4-1 and TRBJ2-1; the D gene is not confidently resolved. The CDR3 loop reads CASSPAGPRPYNEQFF. The sequenced DNA is TGCGCCAGCAGCCCAGCCGGGCCGAGACCCTACAATGAGCAGTTCTTC.